These T cell receptor beta chains were read from a single sample in a study of T-cell memory formation after mild COVID-19. TCRdb analysed the 5' RACE reads with MiXCR anew, one entry per CDR3 protein. The table records tens of thousands of distinct CDR3 sequences, 28% of them present only once. The sequenced sample was PBMCs or a T cell subset sorted from them (not recorded which). Receptor source: a man aged 18 to 35 who had mild COVID-19 (a few samples of this study predate the infection). Cell type and time point are not known. Each CDR3 is given with its conserved first and last residue. The order of the fields is clone size, D gene, V gene, J gene, CDR3 DNA, CDR3 protein. The D gene is left open where the match is weak. The size entry is marked missing in some rows and otherwise reads once, few, many or a size class.

>-|TRBD1|TRBV6-5|TRBJ1-2
TGTGCCAGCAGTTACTCGGGGACAGGGCCCCTAAGAAAGGTCGGCTACACCTTC
CASSYSGTGPLRKVGYTF
>-|TRBD1|TRBV4-1|TRBJ1-2
TGCGCCAGCAGCCAGGGACAGTCTAACTATGGCTACACCTTC
CASSQGQSNYGYTF
>-|-|TRBV5-1|TRBJ1-1
TGCGCCAGCAGAGGGGCACTGGGCACTGAAGCTTTCTTT
CASRGALGTEAFF
>few|TRBD1|TRBV6-5|TRBJ1-2
TGTGCCAGCACCGACAGGGCCCGGAGCTACACCTTC
CASTDRARSYTF
>-|-|TRBV19|TRBJ2-1
TGTGCCAGCCGATCGGGACTGGGCGGCGGTGAGCAGTTCTTC
CASRSGLGGGEQFF
>-|-|TRBV5-1|TRBJ2-5
TGCGCCAGCAGCTTCGGCAGACAAGAGACCCAGTACTTC
CASSFGRQETQYF
>few|TRBD2|TRBV28|TRBJ2-3
TGTGCCAGCAGTCCGTCTCGAGCGGGGGACACAGATACGCAGTATTTT
CASSPSRAGDTDTQYF
>-|-|TRBV7-9|TRBJ2-7
TGTGCCAGCAGCCGACAGGAGAGATACGAGCAGTACTTC
CASSRQERYEQYF
>few|-|TRBV28|TRBJ2-5
TGTGCCAGCAGTTTAACCCCATCCGGGGGCCAGTACTTC
CASSLTPSGGQYF
>-|-|TRBV7-2|TRBJ1-5
TGTGCCAGCAGCTTCCTATCTATGCCCCAGCATTTT
CASSFLSMPQHF
>few|TRBD2|TRBV5-6|TRBJ2-1
TGTGCCAGCAGCGGTCTAGCGGTCTCCTACAATGAGCAGTTCTTC
CASSGLAVSYNEQFF
>-|-|TRBV27|TRBJ1-6
TGTGCCAGCAGTTTGGGGGGAGAGAATTCACCCCTCCACTTT
CASSLGGENSPLHF
>-|-|TRBV7-6|TRBJ1-5
TGTGCCAGCAGCTTAGCGGGGGGGAGCAATCAGCCCCAGCATTTT
CASSLAGGSNQPQHF
>few|-|TRBV7-8|TRBJ2-1
TGTGCCAGCAGCTTACAAGGGCTGGAGCAGTTCTTC
CASSLQGLEQFF
>-|-|TRBV18|TRBJ1-3
TGTGCCAGCTCACCACCGTTCGGGGGGGCTCCTGGAAACACCATATATTTT
CASSPPFGGAPGNTIYF
>-|-|TRBV12-3/TRBV12-4|TRBJ1-5
TGTGCCAGCAGTCTCAAATGGGGCGGGCCCCAGCATTTT
CASSLKWGGPQHF
>few|-|TRBV7-9|TRBJ2-3
TGTGCCAGCAGCTGGGGCAGTAACACAGATACGCAGTATTTT
CASSWGSNTDTQYF
>few|-|TRBV5-5|TRBJ1-1
TGTGCCAGCAGCATGGACGTGAACACTGAAGCTTTCTTT
CASSMDVNTEAFF
>-|-|TRBV9|TRBJ2-5
TGTGCCAGCAGCGTAGAAGGTGGGCAGGTGGAGACCCAGTACTTC
CASSVEGGQVETQYF
>-|-|TRBV29-1|TRBJ1-2
TGCAGCGTCTCCCCCCAGGGTTCCTATGGCTACACCTTC
CSVSPQGSYGYTF
>-|-|TRBV7-9|TRBJ2-3
TGTGCCAGCAGCTTAGTTGTAGCGGCCCACACAGATACGCAGTATTTT
CASSLVVAAHTDTQYF
>-|-|TRBV20-1|TRBJ2-5
TGCAGTGCTAGTTGGGTTAGCAGGCAAGAGACCCAGTACTTC
CSASWVSRQETQYF
>-|-|TRBV18|TRBJ2-1
TGTGCCAGCTCACCACTCAGGGGTAAGAACGATATTATACAGAATGAGCAGTTCTTC
CASSPLRGKNDIIQNEQFF
>-|TRBD1|TRBV5-1|TRBJ2-7
TGCGCCAGCAGCGATTCCGGGACAGGGTCCGAGCAGTACTTC
CASSDSGTGSEQYF
>few|-|TRBV25-1|TRBJ2-3
TGTGCCAGCAGTGCCCTCGGGGCGGCGGATACGCAGTATTTT
CASSALGAADTQYF
>-|TRBD2|TRBV20-1|TRBJ2-3
TGCAGTGCTAGAGCGGGCGAGCGGGGGGTCCCAGATACGCAGTATTTT
CSARAGERGVPDTQYF
>-|-|TRBV29-1|TRBJ2-5
TGCAGCGTGGGGACCCTTGGGCTGGGCCAAGAGACCCAGTACTTC
CSVGTLGLGQETQYF
>-|TRBD1|TRBV7-9|TRBJ1-1
TGTGCCAGCAGCTCACCGTCTTTGACAGGGGCGGAAGCTTTCTTT
CASSSPSLTGAEAFF
>-|TRBD1|TRBV11-2|TRBJ2-2
TGTGCCAGCAGCTTAGTAGCCGGGACAGCCACCGGGGAGCTGTTTTTT
CASSLVAGTATGELFF
>-|-|TRBV10-2|TRBJ2-1
TGCGCCAGCAGTGAGGTACAGGTCAATGAGCAGTTCTTC
CASSEVQVNEQFF
>-|-|TRBV9|TRBJ2-1
TGTGCCAGCAGCGTAGACAATGAGCAGTTCTTC
CASSVDNEQFF
>many|TRBD1|TRBV5-1|TRBJ1-1
TGCGCCAGCAGCGACGGGACAGGTCTCATGAACACTGAAGCTTTCTTT
CASSDGTGLMNTEAFF
>-|-|TRBV4-1|TRBJ1-1
TGCGCCAGCAGCCAAGATAGCCAGGGCAGCACTGAAGCTTTCTTT
CASSQDSQGSTEAFF
>-|-|TRBV10-1|TRBJ1-2
TGCGCCAGCAGTGAGTCGACAGACGGCTATGGCTACACCTTC
CASSESTDGYGYTF
>-|-|TRBV15|TRBJ2-7
TGTGCCACCAGCGAGACCGATTACGAGCAGTACTTC
CATSETDYEQYF
>few|-|TRBV6-2/TRBV6-3|TRBJ1-2
TGTGCCAGCAGTTCCGGACGGGGGATCTATGGCTACACCTTC
CASSSGRGIYGYTF
>-|-|TRBV5-4|TRBJ1-2
TGTGCCAGCAGCCTAACAGGGATTTACACCTTC
CASSLTGIYTF
>-|-|TRBV30|TRBJ2-7
TGTGCCTGGGGGGCCAGGTACTACGAGCAGTACTTC
CAWGARYYEQYF
>once|TRBD2|TRBV4-1|TRBJ2-5
TGCGCCAGCAGCCGGGCGGGGGGGGCCCTAGAGACCCAGTACTTC
CASSRAGGALETQYF
>-|TRBD1|TRBV3-1|TRBJ1-1
TGTGCCAGCCAACAGGGGATGAACACTGAAGCTTTCTTT
CASQQGMNTEAFF
>few|-|TRBV5-1|TRBJ2-2
TGCGCCAGCAGCTGGGGACCATACACCGGGGAGCTGTTTTTT
CASSWGPYTGELFF
>few|-|TRBV6-6|TRBJ2-1
TGTGCCAGCAGTTACAGGGCTGGGGCCAATGAGCAGTTCTTC
CASSYRAGANEQFF
>-|-|TRBV24-1|TRBJ2-4
TGTGCCACCAGTGATGTAGAAAACATTCAGTACTTC
CATSDVENIQYF
>-|-|TRBV29-1|TRBJ2-3
TGCAGCGCCGAAAGAAGCGGTCCGGATACGCAGTATTTT
CSAERSGPDTQYF
>-|-|TRBV2|TRBJ2-3
TGTGCCAGCAGAGATGACACAGATACGCAGTATTTT
CASRDDTDTQYF
>-|TRBD2|TRBV7-2|TRBJ2-3
TGTGCCAGCAGCTTAGTAGCGGGGGCTATCACAGATACGCAGTATTTT
CASSLVAGAITDTQYF
>-|-|TRBV13|TRBJ2-4
TGTGCCAGCTCCCTTGGGGCAGTCCTAGCCAAAAACATTCAGTACTTC
CASSLGAVLAKNIQYF
>few|-|TRBV4-3|TRBJ2-1
TGCGCCAGCAGCCAGCTGAAGATAAGAGGTGGTGAGCAGTTCTTC
CASSQLKIRGGEQFF
>-|TRBD2|TRBV30|TRBJ2-3
TGTGCCTGGAGTGTTGGACTAGCGGGGAGCACAGATACGCAGTATTTT
CAWSVGLAGSTDTQYF
>-|TRBD2|TRBV4-1|TRBJ2-1
TGCGCCAGCAGCCAAGGGTGGGGAAGCGGGGGGGCCCATGAGCAGTTCTTC
CASSQGWGSGGAHEQFF
>few|TRBD2|TRBV15|TRBJ2-3
TGTGCCACCAGCCCCTCTAGCGGGGACACAGATACGCAGTATTTT
CATSPSSGDTDTQYF
>-|-|TRBV6-5|TRBJ1-1
TGTGCCAGCAGTTACTCGAGGCCTACGGGCACTGAAGCTTTCTTT
CASSYSRPTGTEAFF
>many|-|TRBV5-1|TRBJ2-2
TGCGCCAGCAGCTTGGGACACACCGGGGAGCTGTTTTTT
CASSLGHTGELFF
>-|-|TRBV5-1|TRBJ2-7
TGCGCCAGCAGCCTAGGGGTCAACGAGCAGTACTTC
CASSLGVNEQYF
>-|-|TRBV4-1|TRBJ1-2
TGCGCCAGCAGCCGGCTCTGGGAGGGACGGAACTATGGCTACACCTTC
CASSRLWEGRNYGYTF
>-|-|TRBV12-3/TRBV12-4|TRBJ1-2
TGTGCCAGCAGTTTAGGACCAGGGAGCAGAAATGGCTACACCTTC
CASSLGPGSRNGYTF
>few|TRBD1|TRBV11-1|TRBJ2-7
TGTGCCAGCAGCCGGCGACAGGGGCACTACGAGCAGTACTTC
CASSRRQGHYEQYF
>few|TRBD1|TRBV28|TRBJ2-7
TGTGCCAGCAGCAGGGGGAACGAGCAGTACTTC
CASSRGNEQYF